This T cell receptor (beta chain) was retrieved from a study of regulatory T cells. Every patient with CD3G deficiency had evidence of autoimmunity. Patients aged 2 to 39 years had fewer naive and more memory CD4+ and CD8+ T cells. In regard to this clone: Antigen specificity is unknown.

V was clipped by 4 bases and J by 0 bases, with 10 bases between them. Germline CDR1 SGHTS, CDR2 YDEGEE. The length of the CDR3 is 14 residues. The study's findings and limits: Skewed V and J usage and few unique V-J pairs marked patient repertoires, most in Tregs. Patient CD8+ T cells trended toward lower Shannon entropy than controls.

Amplification used 52 TRBV primers and 13 TRBJ primers. Sequenced by immunoSEQ multiplex PCR; TCRdb stores in-frame clones only, minus some. The table has about 17,000 clones, roughly nine tenths seen once; the top ten hold around 32%. The sequence was collected from a person under 35 with CD3G deficiency. The chain has TRBV5-8 and TRBJ1-1; D remains ambiguous. The sequenced sample was CD8+ T cells sorted from blood. CDR3 loop: CASSSDALNTEAFF. Written as DNA, the CDR3 is TGTGCCAGCAGCAGTGACGCGCTGAACACTGAAGCTTTCTTT.